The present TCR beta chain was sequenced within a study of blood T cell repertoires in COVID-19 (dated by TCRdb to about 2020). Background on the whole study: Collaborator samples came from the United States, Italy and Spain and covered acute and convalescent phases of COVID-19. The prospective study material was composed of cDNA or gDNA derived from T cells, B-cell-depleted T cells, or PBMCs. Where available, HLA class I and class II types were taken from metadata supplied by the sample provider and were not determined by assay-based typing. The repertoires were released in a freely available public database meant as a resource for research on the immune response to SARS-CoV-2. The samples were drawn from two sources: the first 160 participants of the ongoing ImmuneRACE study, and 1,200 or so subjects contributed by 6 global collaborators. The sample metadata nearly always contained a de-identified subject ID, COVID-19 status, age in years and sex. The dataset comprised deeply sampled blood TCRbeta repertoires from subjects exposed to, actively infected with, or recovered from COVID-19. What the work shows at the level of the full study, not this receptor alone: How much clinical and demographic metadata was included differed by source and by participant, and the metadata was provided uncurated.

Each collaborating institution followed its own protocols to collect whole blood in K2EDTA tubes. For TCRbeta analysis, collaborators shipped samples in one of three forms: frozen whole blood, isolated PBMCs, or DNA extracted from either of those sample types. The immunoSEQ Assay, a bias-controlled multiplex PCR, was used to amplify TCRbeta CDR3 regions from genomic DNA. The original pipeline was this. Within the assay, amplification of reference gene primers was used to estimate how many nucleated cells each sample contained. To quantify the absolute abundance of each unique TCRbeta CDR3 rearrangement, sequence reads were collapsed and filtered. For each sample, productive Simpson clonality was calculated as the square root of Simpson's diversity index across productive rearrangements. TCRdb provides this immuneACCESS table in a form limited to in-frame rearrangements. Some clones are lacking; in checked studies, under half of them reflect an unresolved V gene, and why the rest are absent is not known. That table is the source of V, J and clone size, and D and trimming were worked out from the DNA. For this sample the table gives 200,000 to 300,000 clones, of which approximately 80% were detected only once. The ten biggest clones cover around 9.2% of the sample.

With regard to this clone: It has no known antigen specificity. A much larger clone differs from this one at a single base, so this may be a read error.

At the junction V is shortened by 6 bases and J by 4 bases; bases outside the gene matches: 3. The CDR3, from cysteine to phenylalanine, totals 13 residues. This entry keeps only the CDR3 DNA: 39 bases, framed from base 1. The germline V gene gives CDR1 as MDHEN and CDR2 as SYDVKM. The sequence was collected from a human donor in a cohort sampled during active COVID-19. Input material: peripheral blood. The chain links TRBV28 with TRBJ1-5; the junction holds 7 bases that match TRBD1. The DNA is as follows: TGTGCCAGCAGCCAGACAGGGAATCAGCCCCAGCATTTT. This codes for CASSQTGNQPQHF. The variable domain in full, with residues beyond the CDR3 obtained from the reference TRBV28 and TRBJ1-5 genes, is DVKVTQSSRYLVKRTGEKVFLECVQDMDHENMFWYRQDPGLGLRLIYFSYDVKMKEKGDIPEGYSVSREKKERFSLILESASTNQTSMYLCASSQTGNQPQHFGDGTRLSIL.